The text below deals with one TCR beta chain. As yet, its antigen is unknown. V shed 2 bases, J shed 4 bases, and the junction held 5 bases outside the gene matches. The CDR3 loop spans 15 amino acids. The germline V gene encodes CDR1 LGHDT and CDR2 YNNKEL (reference sequence). 5'RACE template switching added a universal primer site and UMIs to TCR cDNA. TCRdb independently ran MiXCR on the 5' RACE reads; one entry per CDR3 protein. The sample has about 360,000 distinct CDR3 sequences, about 6.2% seen once. The data belong to a study of T cells after yellow fever vaccination. Study overall: SMART-Seq v4 Ultra Low Input handled preparation of low-cell-number fractions.

Findings and limits, study-wide: The CD4 compartment and the CD8 compartment contained a small share of clonotypes in common. Booster sampling recovered most clones from primary vaccination (about 97% CD4, approximately 90% CD8).

The chain has TRBV3-1 and TRBJ1-2, with TRBD1 matching 9 bases. The clonotype originates from a man younger than 40 who received the YFV17D yellow fever vaccine. This material consisted of PBMCs, taken 5 days after the yellow fever booster vaccination. DNA of the CDR3: TGTGCCAGCAGCCAAAGGGGGACAGGGAGCTATGGCTACACCTTC. Translation: CASSQRGTGSYGYTF.